The 19 T cell receptor beta chains in this list originate from one sample, sequenced in a study of blood T cell repertoires in COVID-19. Measured with immunoSEQ multiplex PCR; TCRdb has only the in-frame clones, and not every one. The sample yields 150,000 to 200,000 clones, less than 90% seen once. Sequenced sample: peripheral blood. The receptors here all came from a woman aged 60 to 75 with COVID-19, enrolled during active disease.

This clone was seen a few times. The V gene is TRBV30, the J gene TRBJ1-2, with TRBD1 matching 11 bases. In germline, CDR1 is GTSNPN, CDR2 SVGIG (reference sequence). The CDR3 consists of 15 residues. J lost 1 base, V lost 2 bases, and 3 bases had no gene match. CDR3 DNA sequence: TGTGCCTGGAGTTGGGGACAGGGGGGTAACTATGGCTACACCTTC. Protein product: CAWSWGQGGNYGYTF.

The chain uses TRBV12-5 and TRBJ1-2; TRBD1 aligns across 7 bases. Germline loops: CDR1 LGHNT, CDR2 FRNRAP. CDR3 length equals 13 residues. After removal of 9 bases from V and 2 bases from J, the junction contained 6 bases not matched to a gene. As DNA, the CDR3 is TGTGCTAGCGAGGGACAGCGAAACTATGGCTACACCTTC. This sequence encodes CASEGQRNYGYTF. The complete variable domain, with remaining parts taken from reference TRBV12-5 and TRBJ1-2, reads DARVTQTPRHKVTEMGQEVTMRCQPILGHNTVFWYRQTMMQGLELLAYFRNRAPLDDSGMPKDRFSAEMPDATLATLKIQPSEPRDSAVYFCASEGQRNYGYTFGSGTRLTVV.

This clone was picked up one time. The gene calls are TRBV6-5 and TRBJ2-7; 11 bases line up with TRBD2. V lost 4 bases to trimming and J lost 1 base; unmatched junction nucleotides: 3. Germline V gives CDR1 MNHEY, CDR2 SVGAGI. This CDR3 has 15 amino acids. The CDR3 region is CASSSLAGVSYEQYF. CDR3 nucleotide sequence: TGTGCCAGCAGTTCACTAGCGGGAGTATCCTACGAGCAGTACTTC.

The chain carries TRBV6-6 and TRBJ1-1; TRBD1 is a possible D gene (6 bases). In germline, CDR1 is MNHNY, CDR2 SVGAGI (reference sequence). The CDR3 is 14 residues long. V dropped 4 bases and J dropped 0 bases, with 9 bases sitting between them. The CDR3 loop is CASSFGTMNTEAFF. As DNA, the CDR3 is TGTGCCAGCAGTTTCGGGACAATGAACACTGAAGCTTTCTTT.

The gene calls are TRBV3-1 (or the pseudogene TRBV3-2) and TRBJ1-1; 8 nucleotides agree with TRBD1. Germline V gene data show CDR1 as LGHDT and CDR2 as YNNKEL (reference sequence). The V and J ends lost 1 base and 5 bases, in that order; junction bases with no gene match: 6. The CDR3 totals 15 residues. The CDR3 DNA follows: TGTGCCAGCAGCCAAGGGCAGGGGGCGCGGACTGAAGCTTTCTTT. Its protein product is CASSQGQGARTEAFF.

This chain connects TRBV5-1 to TRBJ2-5; TRBD1 matches at 7 bases. The ends lost 0 bases at V and 1 base at J; junction bases unmatched: 3. Looked up from germline, CDR1 is SGHRS and CDR2 is YFSETQ. The length of the CDR3 is 15 residues. The CDR3 loop reads CASSLDGDSQETQYF. CDR3 nucleotide sequence: TGCGCCAGCAGCTTGGACGGGGACAGCCAAGAGACCCAGTACTTC.

The genes are TRBV19 and TRBJ1-1, with D possibly TRBD1 on 6 matching bases. The ends were cut back, 2 bases at V and 5 bases at J, with 12 bases in the middle. Per the germline V gene, CDR1 is LNHDA and CDR2 is SQIVND (reference sequence). The CDR3 length is 14 residues. The CDR3 sequence: CASSIYGGQTEAFF. The DNA of the CDR3 is TGTGCCAGTAGTATATATGGGGGCCAGACTGAAGCTTTCTTT.

The genes are TRBV29-1 and TRBJ2-1; 10 bases align to TRBD2. Germline V gene data show CDR1 as SQVTM and CDR2 as ANQGSEA. This CDR3 region has 12 residues. V lost 4 bases to trimming and J lost 12 bases; unmatched junction nucleotides: 6. CDR3 sequence: CSVAASGSVQFF. CDR3 DNA: TGCAGCGTTGCAGCTAGCGGGAGTGTGCAGTTCTTC.

The chain links TRBV28 to TRBJ2-7; perhaps TRBD2 as D (6 bases). This CDR3 is 14 amino acids long. Trimming stripped 7 bases from V and 3 bases from J, with 16 bases between. Per germline, CDR1 MDHEN and CDR2 SYDVKM. CDR3 bases: TGTGCCAGCACCCTTGGGACTCGATACTACGAGCAGTACTTC. Its protein product is CASTLGTRYYEQYF.

The chain combines TRBV11-2 with TRBJ2-7; 11 nucleotides line up with TRBD2. V shed 1 base, J shed 7 bases, and the junction held 6 bases outside the gene matches. The CDR3 spans 15 residues. Germline V lookup: CDR1 SGHAT, CDR2 FQNNGV. CDR3 sequence (DNA): TGTGCCAGCAGCTTAGTTACGACTAGCGGGATGGAGCAGTACTTC. This gives the protein CASSLVTTSGMEQYF.

The CDR3, as DNA: TGTGCCAGCAGTTTTGACAGGGGTTACGAGCAGTACTTC. As protein: CASSFDRGYEQYF. The chain uses TRBV27 and TRBJ2-7, with TRBD1 identical over 8 bases. Trimming at V came to 3 bases and at J to 4 bases, leaving 2 bases not matched to a gene. The germline V gene has CDR1 MNHEY and CDR2 SMNVEV (reference sequence). This CDR3 has 13 residues.

The gene calls are TRBV7-2 and TRBJ1-3, with 8 bases fitting TRBD1. This CDR3 comprises 18 residues. Unmatched junction bases numbered 17, after V lost 4 bases and J lost 6 bases. CDR1 and CDR2 from the germline V gene are SGHTA and FQGNSA. In DNA, the CDR3 is TGTGCCAGCAGCTCAATGCCCCAGGGGGCTAGCTTCGAAAACACCATATATTTT. Protein product: CASSSMPQGASFENTIYF.

CDR3 protein: CASRLGTSNYGYTF. As DNA, the CDR3 is TGTGCCAGCAGACTTGGGACATCCAACTATGGCTACACCTTC. The V and J genes are TRBV28 and TRBJ1-2; D possibly corresponds to TRBD1 (6 bases). Germline CDR1 and CDR2: MDHEN and SYDVKM. V dropped 6 bases and J dropped 2 bases, with 13 bases sitting between them. This CDR3 spans 14 amino acids.

There are a few counts of this clone. In DNA form, the CDR3 reads TGTGCCAGCAGCTCCCCGCCGGTTGGGACAGGGATAAATGAGCAGTTCTTC. As protein: CASSSPPVGTGINEQFF. This sequence joins TRBV11-2 and TRBJ2-1, with TRBD1 identical over 9 bases. After removal of 4 bases from V and 7 bases from J, the junction contained 14 bases not matched to a gene. This CDR3 is built from 17 residues. From germline, CDR1 is SGHAT and CDR2 FQNNGV.

V is TRBV20-1 and J is TRBJ1-3; D gene uncertain. V lost 3 bases and J lost 2, with 5 bases in between. The CDR3 sequence is 12 residues long. CDR1 and CDR2 (germline): DFQATT, SNEGSKA (reference sequence). The chain's CDR3 is CSASGPGNTIYF. In nucleotides, the CDR3 is TGCAGTGCTAGTGGGCCTGGAAACACCATATATTTT.

This chain joins TRBV28 and TRBJ2-5, with TRBD2 identical over 8 bases. This CDR3 is built from 15 residues. Germline-derived CDR1 and CDR2 are MDHEN and SYDVKM. V dropped 5 bases and J dropped 3; count of bases not matched to a gene: 8. The chain's CDR3 is CASSKSGTRKETQYF. CDR3 nucleotide sequence: TGTGCCAGCAGTAAATCCGGGACTAGGAAAGAGACCCAGTACTTC. The whole variable domain, remainder taken from reference TRBV28 and TRBJ2-5, is DVKVTQSSRYLVKRTGEKVFLECVQDMDHENMFWYRQDPGLGLRLIYFSYDVKMKEKGDIPEGYSVSREKKERFSLILESASTNQTSMYLCASSKSGTRKETQYFGPGTRLLVL.

The V gene is TRBV7-9, the J gene TRBJ1-2, with D tentatively TRBD1 (5 bases). The germline CDR1 and CDR2 sequences are SEHNR and FQNEAQ (reference sequence). V was shortened by 5 bases and J by 5 bases, with 12 bases between the two germline ends. The length of the CDR3 is 13 residues. CDR3 bases: TGTGCCAGCAGCCTGGGACTTTATTATGGCTACACCTTC. Translation: CASSLGLYYGYTF.

This clone came up once. V gene TRBV27 combines with J gene TRBJ2-7, with TRBD2 identical over 10 bases. The V gene's germline CDR1 is MNHEY and CDR2 SMNVEV (reference sequence). The CDR3 is made up of 16 amino acids. Trimming at V came to 5 bases and at J to 5 bases, leaving 12 bases not matched to a gene. The CDR3, as DNA: TGTGCCAGCAGTCCGCTATCTAGCGGGAGTTCCCACGAGCAGTACTTC. Amino acids: CASSPLSSGSSHEQYF.

The rearrangement joins TRBV24-1 to TRBJ2-3, with no clear D. Germline V gives CDR1 KGHDR, CDR2 SFDVKD. V gave up 0 bases and J gave up 4 bases, with 7 bases separating them. The CDR3 spans 14 residues. For the CDR3, the DNA is TGTGCCACCAGTGATTTGGATCGGGCAGATACGCAGTATTTT. Translation: CATSDLDRADTQYF.